These 4 T cell receptor beta chains originate from one sample sequenced in a study of shared clonotypes between healthy human individuals. Sequencing used immunoSEQ multiplex PCR; TCRdb keeps in-frame clones, though not all of them. This table has roughly 2,500,000 clones, roughly 93% appearing once. Sequenced material: naive CD4+ T cells from PBMCs. As for subset: CD45RA+ positively selected. All receptors come from a man aged 18 to 29 in good health. Some clones in this sample may be carry-over from other donors' samples.

This chain uses TRBV9 with TRBJ1-2; D may be TRBD1 (6 bases). Trimming left V 4 bases short and J 8 bases short, with 9 bases between. There are 11 residues in the CDR3. In germline, CDR1 is SGDLS, CDR2 YYNGEE. Here the CDR3 reads CASSLQGGYTF. The CDR3 DNA follows: TGTGCCAGCAGCTTACAGGGAGGCTACACCTTC.

This rearrangement joins TRBV28 to TRBJ2-1; D is possibly TRBD1 or TRBD2 (5 bases each). The V gene's germline CDR1 is MDHEN and CDR2 SYDVKM. The CDR3 loop spans 15 amino acids. V lost 5 bases to trimming and J lost 3 bases, with 14 bases between them. CDR3 coding DNA: TGTGCCAGCAGTCCCGGGACCCTCCTCTACAATGAGCAGTTCTTC. This encodes CASSPGTLLYNEQFF.

CDR3 in DNA: TGTGCCAGCAGTCGGCACCGGGCAAAGGGGGAGACCCAGTACTTC. Protein product: CASSRHRAKGETQYF. The chain has TRBV7-4 and TRBJ2-5; D might be TRBD1 (5 bases). Germline values: CDR1 SGHVT, CDR2 SQSDAQ. V was trimmed by 6 bases and J by 5 bases, leaving 19 bases between them. The length of the CDR3 is 15 residues.

The chain has TRBV6-1 and TRBJ1-5; weak D call: TRBD1 (5 bases). V was trimmed by 0 bases and J by 9 bases, leaving 12 bases between them. The CDR3 has 14 amino acids. Germline CDR1 and CDR2: MNHNS and SASEGT. CDR3 in DNA: TGTGCCAGCAGTGAAGCGGGGGGGGTTTTGCCCCAGCATTTT. Its translation is CASSEAGGVLPQHF.